This TCR beta chain originates from a study of cytomegalovirus exposure and HLA in healthy donors. Study-wide findings and caveats: The Asian-associated ancestry cluster reportedly had fewer N-insertions than the approximately 670-donor mean in a later analysis. The HLA-A and HLA-B alleles of most subjects were reportedly predicted accurately from TCR beta sequences. Most observed TCR sequences were rare, whereas some public TCRs were detected in many donors. The listing of 150 or so TCR beta chains classed them as cytomegalovirus-associated.

Comment on this clone: Its specificity is not known.

This CDR3 comprises 18 residues. Germline V gene sequence: CDR1 MNHNS, CDR2 SASEGT. The germline V and J ends were trimmed by 0 bases and 1 base, with 18 bases remaining between them. The PCR contained 60 Vbeta and 13 Jbeta primers. Assay: immunoSEQ multiplex PCR; the TCRdb copy retains only in-frame clones and omits some. The sample has about 140,000 clones, 61% seen once; the top ten hold roughly 1.8%. The receptor was derived from a male donor in good health and CMV-seronegative. This chain links TRBV6-1 with TRBJ1-1; possible D gene TRBD1, 6 bases. Material: PBMCs. The CDR3 DNA reads as TGTGCCAGCAGTGAAGCGACCCTTAGCACAGGGTCGAACACTGAAGCTTTCTTT. Encoded protein: CASSEATLSTGSNTEAFF.